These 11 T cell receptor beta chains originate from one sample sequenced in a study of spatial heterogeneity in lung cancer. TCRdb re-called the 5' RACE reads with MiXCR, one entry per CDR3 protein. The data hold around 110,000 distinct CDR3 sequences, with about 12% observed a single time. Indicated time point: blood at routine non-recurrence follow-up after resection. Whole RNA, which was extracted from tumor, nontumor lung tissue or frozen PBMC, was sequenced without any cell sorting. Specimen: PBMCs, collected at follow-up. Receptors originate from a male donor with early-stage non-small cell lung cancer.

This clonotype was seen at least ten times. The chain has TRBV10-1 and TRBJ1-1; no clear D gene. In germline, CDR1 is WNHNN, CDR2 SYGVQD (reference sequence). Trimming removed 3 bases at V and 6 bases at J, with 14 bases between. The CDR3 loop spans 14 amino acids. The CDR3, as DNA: TGCGCCAGCAGTGATCCCTTTGTTTTTCCTGAAGCTTTCTTT. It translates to CASSDPFVFPEAFF.

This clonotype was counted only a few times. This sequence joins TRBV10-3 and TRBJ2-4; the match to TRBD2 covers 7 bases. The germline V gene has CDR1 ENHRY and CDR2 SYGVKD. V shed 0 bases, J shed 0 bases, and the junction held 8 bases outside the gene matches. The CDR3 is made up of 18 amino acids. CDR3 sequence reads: CAISESLGTTLAKNIQYF. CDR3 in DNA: TGTGCCATCAGTGAGTCGTTGGGGACTACCCTAGCCAAAAACATTCAGTACTTC.

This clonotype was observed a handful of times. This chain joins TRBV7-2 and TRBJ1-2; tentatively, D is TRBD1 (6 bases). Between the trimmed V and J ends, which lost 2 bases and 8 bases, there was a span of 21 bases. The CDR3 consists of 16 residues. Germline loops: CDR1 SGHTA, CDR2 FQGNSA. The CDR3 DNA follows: TGTGCCAGCAGCTTAAGGATGGGGGCCCTAACTGACGGCTACACCTTC. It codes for CASSLRMGALTDGYTF.

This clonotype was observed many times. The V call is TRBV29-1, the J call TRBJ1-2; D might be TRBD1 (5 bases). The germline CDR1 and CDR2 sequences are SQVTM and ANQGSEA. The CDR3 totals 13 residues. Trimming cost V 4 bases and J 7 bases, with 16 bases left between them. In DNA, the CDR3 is TGCAGCGTTGCTAGACAGTCGGTGGGTGGCTACACCTTC. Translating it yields CSVARQSVGGYTF.

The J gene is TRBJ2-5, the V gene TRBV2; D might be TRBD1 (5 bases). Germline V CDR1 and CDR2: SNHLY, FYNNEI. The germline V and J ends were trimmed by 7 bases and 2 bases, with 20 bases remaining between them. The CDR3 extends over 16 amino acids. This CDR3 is CASTFRQTSTQETQYF. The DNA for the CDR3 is TGTGCCAGCACCTTCAGACAGACTTCGACTCAAGAGACCCAGTACTTC.

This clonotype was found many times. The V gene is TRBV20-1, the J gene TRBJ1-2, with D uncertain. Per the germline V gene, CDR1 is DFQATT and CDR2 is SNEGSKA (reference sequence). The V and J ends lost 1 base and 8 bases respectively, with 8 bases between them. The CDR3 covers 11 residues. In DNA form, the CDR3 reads TGCAGTGCTAGAGGGATTTGGGGCTACACCTTC. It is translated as CSARGIWGYTF.

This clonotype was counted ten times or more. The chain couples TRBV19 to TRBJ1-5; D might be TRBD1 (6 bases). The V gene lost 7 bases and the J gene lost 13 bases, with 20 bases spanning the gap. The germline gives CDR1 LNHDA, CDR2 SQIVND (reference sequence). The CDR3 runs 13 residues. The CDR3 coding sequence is TGTGCCAGTACCTCCGCCGGGACAAGGGCACAGCATTTT. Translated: CASTSAGTRAQHF.

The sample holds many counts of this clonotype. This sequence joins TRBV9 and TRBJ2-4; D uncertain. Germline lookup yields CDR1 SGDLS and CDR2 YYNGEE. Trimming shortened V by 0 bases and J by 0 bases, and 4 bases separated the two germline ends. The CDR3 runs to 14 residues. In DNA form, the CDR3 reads TGTGCCAGCAGCGTAGGAGTAGCCAAAAACATTCAGTACTTC. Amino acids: CASSVGVAKNIQYF.

Here the CDR3 DNA reads TGTGCCAGCAGCCAAGGAGACAGGGCGTCGGAGACCCAGTACTTC. This codes for CASSQGDRASETQYF. The rearrangement joins TRBV3-1 to TRBJ2-5; 7 nucleotides agree with TRBD1. Germline CDR1 is LGHDT and CDR2 is YNNKEL (reference sequence). There are 15 residues in the CDR3. Germline trimming cut 1 base from V and 5 bases from J; bases unmatched to any gene: 7.

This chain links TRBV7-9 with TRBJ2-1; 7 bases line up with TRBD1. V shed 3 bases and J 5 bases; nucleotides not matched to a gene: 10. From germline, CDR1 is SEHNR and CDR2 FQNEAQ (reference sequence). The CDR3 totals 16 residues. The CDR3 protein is CASSFKATGSHNEQFF. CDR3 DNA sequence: TGTGCCAGCAGCTTCAAAGCGACAGGGTCCCACAATGAGCAGTTCTTC.

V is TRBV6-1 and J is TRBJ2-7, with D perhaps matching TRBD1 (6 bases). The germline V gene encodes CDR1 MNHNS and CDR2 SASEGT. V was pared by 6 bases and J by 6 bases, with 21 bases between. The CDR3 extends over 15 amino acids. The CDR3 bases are TGTGCCAGCAGCATCGGACAGCATCTCCCTACCGAGCAGTACTTC. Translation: CASSIGQHLPTEQYF.